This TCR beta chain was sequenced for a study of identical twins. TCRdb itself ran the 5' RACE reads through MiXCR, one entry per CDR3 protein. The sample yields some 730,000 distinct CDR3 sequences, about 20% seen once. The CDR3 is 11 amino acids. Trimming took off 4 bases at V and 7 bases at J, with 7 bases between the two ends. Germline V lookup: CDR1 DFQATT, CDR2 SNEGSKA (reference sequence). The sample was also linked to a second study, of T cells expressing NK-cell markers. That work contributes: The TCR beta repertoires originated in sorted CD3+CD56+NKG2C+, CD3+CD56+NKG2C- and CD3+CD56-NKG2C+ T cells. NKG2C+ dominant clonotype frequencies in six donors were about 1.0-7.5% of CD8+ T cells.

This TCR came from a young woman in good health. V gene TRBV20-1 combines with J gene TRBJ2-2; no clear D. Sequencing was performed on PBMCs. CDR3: CSANLHGELFF. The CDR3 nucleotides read TGCAGTGCTAACCTTCACGGGGAGCTGTTTTTT.